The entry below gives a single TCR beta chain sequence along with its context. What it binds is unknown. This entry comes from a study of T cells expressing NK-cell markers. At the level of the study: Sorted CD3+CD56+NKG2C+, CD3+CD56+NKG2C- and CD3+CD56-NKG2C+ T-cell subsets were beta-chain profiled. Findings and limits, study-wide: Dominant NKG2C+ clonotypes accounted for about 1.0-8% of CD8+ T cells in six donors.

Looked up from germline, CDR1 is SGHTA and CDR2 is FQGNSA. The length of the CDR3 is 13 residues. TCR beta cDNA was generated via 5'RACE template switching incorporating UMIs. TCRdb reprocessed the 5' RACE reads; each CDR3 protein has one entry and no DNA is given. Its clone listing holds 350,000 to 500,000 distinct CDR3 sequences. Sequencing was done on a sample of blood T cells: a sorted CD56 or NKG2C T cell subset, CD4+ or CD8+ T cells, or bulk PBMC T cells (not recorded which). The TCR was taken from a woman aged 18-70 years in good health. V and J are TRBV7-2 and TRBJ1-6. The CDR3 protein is CASSLEVVSPLHF. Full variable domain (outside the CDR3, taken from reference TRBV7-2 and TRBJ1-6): GAGVSQSPSNKVTEKGKDVELRCDPISGHTALYWYRQSLGQGLEFLIYFQGNSAPDKSGLPSDRFSAERTGGSVSTLTIQRTQQEDSAVYLCASSLEVVSPLHFGNGTRLTVT.